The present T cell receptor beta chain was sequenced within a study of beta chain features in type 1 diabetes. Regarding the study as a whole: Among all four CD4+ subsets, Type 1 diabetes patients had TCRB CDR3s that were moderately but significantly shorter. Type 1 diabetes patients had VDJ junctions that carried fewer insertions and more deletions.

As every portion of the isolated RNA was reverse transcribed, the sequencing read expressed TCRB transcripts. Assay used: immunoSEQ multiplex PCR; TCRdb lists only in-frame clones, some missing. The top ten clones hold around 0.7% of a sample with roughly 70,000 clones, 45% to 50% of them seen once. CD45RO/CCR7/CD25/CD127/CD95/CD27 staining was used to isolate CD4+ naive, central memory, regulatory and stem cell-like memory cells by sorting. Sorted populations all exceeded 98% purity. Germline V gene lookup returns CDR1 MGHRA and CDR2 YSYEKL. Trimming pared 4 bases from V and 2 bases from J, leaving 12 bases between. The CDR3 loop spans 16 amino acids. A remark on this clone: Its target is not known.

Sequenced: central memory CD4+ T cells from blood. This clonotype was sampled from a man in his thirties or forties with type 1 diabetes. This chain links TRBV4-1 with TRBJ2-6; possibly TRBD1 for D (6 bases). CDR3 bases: TGCGCCAGCAGCCCCAACCCAGGGGCTGGGGCCAACGTCCTGACTTTC. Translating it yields CASSPNPGAGANVLTF.